This entry is about one TCR beta chain. This record belongs to a study of T cells in Graves' hyperthyroidism and ophthalmopathy. This CDR3 region has 16 residues. V lost 0 bases, J lost 5 bases, and 15 bases lay in between. From germline, CDR1 is SGHDN and CDR2 FVKESK. The TCR beta CDR3 regions underwent amplification using RNA transcripts as the source. In the first-round RT-PCR of the TCR CDR3, the HTBI primer set was used. Using its own MiXCR run on the multiplex PCR reads, TCRdb lists one record per CDR3 protein. This table holds over 150,000 distinct CDR3 sequences, about 15% found once. The TCR comes from a woman between 45 and 65 years old with Graves' hyperthyroidism. The chain has TRBV14 and TRBJ2-3; TRBD1 might be the D (5 bases). Source material: blood. In nucleotides, the CDR3 is TGTGCCAGCAGCCAAGATTGGGGCACATCACGAGATACGCAGTATTTT. Translation: CASSQDWGTSRDTQYF.